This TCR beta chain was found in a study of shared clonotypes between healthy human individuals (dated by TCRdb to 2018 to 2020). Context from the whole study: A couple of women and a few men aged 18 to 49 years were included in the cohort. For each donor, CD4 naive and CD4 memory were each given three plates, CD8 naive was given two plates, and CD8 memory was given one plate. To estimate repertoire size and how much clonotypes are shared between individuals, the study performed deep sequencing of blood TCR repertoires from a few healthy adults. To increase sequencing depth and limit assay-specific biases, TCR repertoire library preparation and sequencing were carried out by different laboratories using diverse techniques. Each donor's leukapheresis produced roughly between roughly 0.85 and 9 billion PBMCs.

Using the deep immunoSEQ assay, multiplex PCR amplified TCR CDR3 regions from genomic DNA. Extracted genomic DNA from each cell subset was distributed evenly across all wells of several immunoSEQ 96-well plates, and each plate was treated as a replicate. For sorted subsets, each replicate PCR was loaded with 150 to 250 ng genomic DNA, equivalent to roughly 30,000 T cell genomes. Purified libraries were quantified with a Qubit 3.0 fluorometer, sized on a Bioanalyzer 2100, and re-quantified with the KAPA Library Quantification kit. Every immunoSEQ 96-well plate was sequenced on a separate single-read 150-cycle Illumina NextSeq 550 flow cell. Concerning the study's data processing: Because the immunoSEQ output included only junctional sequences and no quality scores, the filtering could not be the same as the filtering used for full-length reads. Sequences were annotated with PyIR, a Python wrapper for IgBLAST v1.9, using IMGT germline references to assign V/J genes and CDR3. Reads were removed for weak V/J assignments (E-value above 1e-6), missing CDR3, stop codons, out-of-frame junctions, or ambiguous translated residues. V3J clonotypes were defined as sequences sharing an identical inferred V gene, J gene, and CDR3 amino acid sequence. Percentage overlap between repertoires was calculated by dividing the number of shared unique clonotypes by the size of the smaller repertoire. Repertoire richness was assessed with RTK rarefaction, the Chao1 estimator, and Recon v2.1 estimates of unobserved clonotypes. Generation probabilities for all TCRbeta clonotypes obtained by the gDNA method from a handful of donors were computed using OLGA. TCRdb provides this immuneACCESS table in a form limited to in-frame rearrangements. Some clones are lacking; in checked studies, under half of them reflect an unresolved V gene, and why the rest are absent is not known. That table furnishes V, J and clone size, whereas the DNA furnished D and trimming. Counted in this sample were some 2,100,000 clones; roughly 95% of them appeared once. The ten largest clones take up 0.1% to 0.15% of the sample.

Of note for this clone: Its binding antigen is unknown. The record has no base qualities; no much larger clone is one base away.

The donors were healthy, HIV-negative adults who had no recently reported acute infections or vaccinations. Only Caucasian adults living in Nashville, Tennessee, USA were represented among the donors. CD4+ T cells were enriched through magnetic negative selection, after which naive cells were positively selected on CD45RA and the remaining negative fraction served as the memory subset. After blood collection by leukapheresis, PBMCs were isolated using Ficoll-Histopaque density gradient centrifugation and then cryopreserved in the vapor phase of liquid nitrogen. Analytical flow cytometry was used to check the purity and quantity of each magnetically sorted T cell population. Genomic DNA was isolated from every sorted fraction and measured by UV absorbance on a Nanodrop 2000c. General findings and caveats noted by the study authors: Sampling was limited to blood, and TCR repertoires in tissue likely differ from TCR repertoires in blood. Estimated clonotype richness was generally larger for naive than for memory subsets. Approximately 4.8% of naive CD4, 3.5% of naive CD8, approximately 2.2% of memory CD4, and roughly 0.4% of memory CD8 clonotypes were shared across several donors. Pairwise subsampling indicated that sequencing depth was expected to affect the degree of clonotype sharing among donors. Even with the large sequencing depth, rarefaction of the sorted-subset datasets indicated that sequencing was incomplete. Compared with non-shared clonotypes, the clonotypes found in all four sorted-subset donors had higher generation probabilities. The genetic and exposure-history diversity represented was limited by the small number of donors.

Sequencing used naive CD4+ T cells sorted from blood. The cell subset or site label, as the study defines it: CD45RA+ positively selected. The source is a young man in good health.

The DNA sequence is TGTGCCAGCAGCTTACAGGGGAGCCCAGATACGCAGTATTTT. This is translated as CASSLQGSPDTQYF. The V gene is TRBV11-3 and the J gene is TRBJ2-3, and TRBD1 may be the D gene, going by 6 matching bases. The CDR3 has 14 amino acids, counting the end cysteine and phenylalanine. Only the CDR3 part of the read is kept: 42 bases, read in frame from the first base. V lost 2 bases and J lost 4 bases; the stretch between them is 10 bases long. CDR1 and CDR2 are read off the germline V gene as SGHNT and YENEEA.